The source of this TCR beta chain is a study of blood T cells in healthy people across ages (dated by TCRdb to about 2015). Some background on the complete study: In model experiments, roughly one uniquely barcoded TCR beta cDNA molecule per two T cells was captured by template switching. Using deep sequencing normalized with unique cDNA molecular identifiers, the study measured how TCR beta repertoire diversity changes with age. Donors were grouped into four age groups: young (average about 15 years), middle-aged (roughly 37), aged (approximately 58) and long-lived (over 80). To avoid experimental bias, donors of different ages were distributed randomly across sequencing lanes. For two donors (one aged 18 to 29 and one aged 80 or older), the study analyzed two additional independent replicas of 1 million unique cDNA reads from the same blood draw.

As to this clonotype: No antigen is known for it. At one end the junction does not follow the germline gene, possibly because of a read error.

Broader findings and caveats from the paper: Conclusive comparison of naive and antigen-experienced compartments was prevented by the profiling of bulk unsorted PBMCs. Observed TCR beta diversity per million T cells fell roughly linearly with age, and a significant reduction was already apparent by age around 40. Estimates of total diversity from one million sequenced T cells were regarded as lower bounds and underestimates. Compared with the aged group, the long-lived group had more naive CD4+ T cells, fewer expanded clones and increased TCR diversity, suggesting age selection. A strong correlation was found between observed TCR beta diversity and the percentage of naive T cells measured by flow cytometry. Because donor CMV infection status was unknown, age-related changes in expanded clonotypes were potentially confounded.

The method behind the library was 5' RACE. Sequencing relied on an Illumina HiSeq 2500. The second PCR ran for roughly 6 to 11 cycles and used a J-beta primer mix along with a sample-barcoded 5' primer. Each TCR beta cDNA molecule received a unique molecular identifier from a template-switch 5' adaptor carrying 12 random nucleotides. At least 2.5 million CDR3-containing paired-end reads were obtained from each sample. The Mint cDNA synthesis kit, primed by a TRBC-specific oligonucleotide, was used to synthesize first-strand cDNA from all RNA. Following uracil-DNA glycosylase treatment, all cDNA underwent a first 18-cycle PCR with the universal primers M1SS and BC2_uni_R. The study's processing was this. Normalization of each sample was performed by random selection of 1 million high-quality reads, each carrying a distinct molecular identifier. Instead of being binned into consensus sequences, reads that shared molecular identifiers were thrown out. MiTCR, with a Q25 quality threshold and the strictest error-elimination algorithm, was used for CDR3 identification, clonotype clustering and error correction. A nonparametric unseen species model with Euler transformation was used to estimate a lower bound on total TCR beta diversity. The raw public reads went through TCRdb reprocessing: fastp at Q25, MiXCR clone calling, in-frame beta chains kept. Rows with a matching CDR3 protein are joined into one entry that keeps the most common DNA and genes. TCRdb, not the authors, supplied the V and J calls. The table for this sample lists about 1 million distinct CDR3 sequences; 35% to 55% of them were counted only once. The biggest ten clones account for 15% to 20% of the sample.

From cysteine to phenylalanine, the CDR3 is 16 amino acids long. CDR3 DNA only is kept here, 48 bases in frame from base 1. The donors were roughly 40 Caucasian individuals from Russia, aged roughly 6 to 90 years, who were systemically healthy. Each donor gave around 9.9 milliliters of peripheral blood, collected into EDTA-treated Vacutainer tubes. Ficoll-Paque density-gradient centrifugation was used to isolate PBMCs, with at least 6.5 million per sample. Total RNA was extracted from PBMCs with Trizol reagent, with at least 5 micrograms obtained per sample. For every donor, flow cytometry on a PBMC aliquot measured the percentage of naive CD45RAhigh/CD27high T cells.

The sequenced material came from blood. This TCR derives from an older woman in good health. The receptor chain draws on TRBV12-3 or TRBV12-4 and TRBJ2-3, with the D gene not confidently named. Here the CDR3 is given as CASSLGAASSTDTQYF. The nucleotide sequence reads as follows: TGTGCCAGCAGCTTAGGTGCGGCGTCTAGCACAGATACGCAGTATTTT.